This TCR beta chain emerged from a study of blood T cell repertoires in COVID-19 (TCRdb year 2020). Turning to the overall study: Samples from collaborators originated in the United States, Italy and Spain and spanned both the acute and convalescent phases of COVID-19. The prospective study material was composed of cDNA or gDNA derived from T cells, B-cell-depleted T cells, or PBMCs. Deeply sampled blood TCRbeta repertoires from subjects exposed to, actively infected with, or recovered from COVID-19 were included in the dataset. The repertoires were made available in a free public database intended to serve as a resource for research on the immune response to SARS-CoV-2. The samples were drawn from the first 160 participants of the ongoing ImmuneRACE study and from some 1,300 subjects provided by 6 global collaborators. A de-identified subject ID, COVID-19 status, age in years and sex were almost always included in the sample metadata. HLA class I and class II types, where available, came from metadata supplied by the sample provider rather than from assay-based typing. General conclusions and limits of the study: Clinical and demographic metadata were provided uncurated, with the amount varying by source and participant.

Notes on this clone: Its antigen is not yet known. The sample holds no much larger clone one base away, and base qualities are not on file.

Participants in the prospective study were enrolled through a virtual design, were aged roughly 18 to 90 years, and lived in under 25 United States geographic areas. In the prospective study, participants were assigned to cohorts based on the clinical history participants reported in a screening survey and a study questionnaire. Mobile phlebotomists in the prospective study collected whole blood, serum and a nasopharyngeal or oropharyngeal swab from every participant. Additional blood draws and questionnaires over an approximately 2-month period could optionally be provided by prospective study participants. Before DNA extraction, blood samples from the prospective study were shipped at room temperature or frozen. From the cysteine up to the phenylalanine, the CDR3 has a length of 14 residues. The only DNA kept is the CDR3, 42 bases in frame from the first base. V loses 5 bases at its end and J loses 1 base; junction bases beyond the gene matches: 2. Reading the germline V gene gives CDR1 MDHEN and CDR2 SYDVKM.

TCRbeta CDR3 regions were amplified from genomic DNA using the immunoSEQ Assay, a bias-controlled multiplex PCR. As for the authors' bioinformatics: The number of nucleated cells in each sample was estimated by amplification of reference gene primers within the assay. Sequence reads were collapsed and filtered to measure the absolute abundance of every unique TCRbeta CDR3 rearrangement. For each sample, productive Simpson clonality was calculated as the square root of Simpson's diversity index across productive rearrangements. TCRdb mirrors the immuneACCESS table, restricted to in-frame sequences. Some clones are absent from its copies; in checked studies, under half trace to an unresolved V gene, and the reason for the others is unknown. The V and J calls and clone size were taken over from that table, and D and trimming were inferred from the DNA. This sample holds more than 200,000 clones; over 75% were observed only once. Of the sample, roughly 4.3% is held by the ten largest clones.

Specimen: PBMCs or T cells enriched from blood (not recorded which). The rearrangement joined TRBV28 to TRBJ1-1; 9 middle bases align to TRBD1. The receptor's source is a man younger than 45 with acute COVID-19. In nucleotides, the sequence is TGTGCCAGCAGTACGGGACAGGGGAACACTGAAGCTTTCTTT. Its translation reads: CASSTGQGNTEAFF. Full variable domain (CDR3 extended with the reference TRBV28 and TRBJ1-1 proteins): DVKVTQSSRYLVKRTGEKVFLECVQDMDHENMFWYRQDPGLGLRLIYFSYDVKMKEKGDIPEGYSVSREKKERFSLILESASTNQTSMYLCASSTGQGNTEAFFGQGTRLTVV.